This T cell receptor beta chain was retrieved from a study of esophageal squamous cell carcinoma under preoperative chemotherapy. The CDR3 totals 15 residues. TCRdb reprocessed the PCR reads via MiXCR and lists one record per CDR3 protein. Of approximately 19,000 distinct CDR3 sequences in the sample, more than 45% were seen once. Time point indicated: after preoperative PTX-NDP chemotherapy. Regarding this clonotype: The junction differs from germline at one of its ends, possibly a read error.

Sample acquisition took place from a patient given preoperative chemotherapy. This rearrangement joins TRBV12-3 or TRBV12-4 to TRBJ2-3; D gene uncertain. The receptor's source is a human donor with esophageal squamous cell carcinoma. The donor label of this sample is uncertain. The CDR3 coding sequence is TGTGCCAGCAGCATCCAGACTGTGAACACAGATACGCAGTTTTTT. Protein product: CASSIQTVNTDTQFF.